This T cell receptor (beta chain) was profiled in a study of blood T cell repertoires in COVID-19. Study context: Sources were T cells, B-cell-depleted T cells, or PBMCs; the material itself was cDNA or gDNA.

In the original processing: Amplification with reference gene primers provided the estimates of nucleated cell counts. TCRdb's table, derived via immunoSEQ multiplex PCR, lists solely in-frame clones and lacks some. V, J and clone size derive from that table, while D and trimming were established from the DNA sequence. The table includes 280,000 or so clones, approximately 90% detected once. This clone appeared a single time. In germline, CDR1 is LGHNA, CDR2 YNFKEQ. CDR3 length: 16 amino acids. Trimming shortened V by 4 bases and J by 8 bases, and 21 bases separated the two germline ends. The chain joins TRBV4-2 to TRBJ2-1; D might be TRBD2 (6 bases). The sample taken for sequencing was peripheral blood. The sequence came from a young woman who had recovered from COVID-19. CDR3 in amino acids: CASSPSLAGPRDEQFF. Here the CDR3 DNA reads TGTGCCAGCAGCCCTAGCCTTGCGGGGCCGAGGGATGAGCAGTTCTTC.